This is a list of T cell receptor beta chains from one sample in a study of technical replicates of blood from a handful of donors. Measured with immunoSEQ multiplex PCR; TCRdb has only the in-frame clones, and not every one. This table holds around 69,000 clones, around nine tenths found once. Input material: PBMCs. All receptors derive from a human donor in good health. Some clones in this sample may be carry-over from other donors' samples. Each CDR3 is given with its conserved first and last residue. Fields, in order: J gene, D gene, clone size, V gene, CDR3 protein, CDR3 DNA. A D gene is named only where the DNA matches it firmly. Clone size is given for some rows only: seen once, a few or many times, or a class if the clone is expanded.

>TRBJ1-1|.|.|TRBV11-3
CASSVRTGTEAFF
TGTGCCAGCAGCGTCAGAACGGGCACTGAAGCTTTCTTT
>TRBJ1-1|.|.|TRBV29-1
CSARAGTANTEAFF
TGCAGCGCCCGAGCGGGCACAGCGAACACTGAAGCTTTCTTT
>TRBJ2-1|TRBD2|.|TRBV11-3
CASSQRDSGSGREQFF
TGTGCCAGCAGCCAACGGGACAGTGGTAGCGGGAGAGAGCAGTTCTTC
>TRBJ2-3|.|.|TRBV5-1
CASSMRGGVTDTQYF
TGCGCCAGCAGCATGAGGGGGGGGGTCACAGATACGCAGTATTTT
>TRBJ2-1|TRBD2|.|TRBV27
CASSLAGGRVEQFF
TGTGCCAGCAGTCTAGCGGGGGGTCGGGTTGAGCAGTTCTTC
>TRBJ2-3|.|.|TRBV6-5
CASSYSGQYTDTQYF
TGTGCCAGCAGTTACTCGGGCCAGTACACAGATACGCAGTATTTT
>TRBJ2-1|.|.|TRBV9
CASSVGANRFYNEQFF
TGTGCCAGCAGCGTAGGAGCGAATCGATTCTACAATGAGCAGTTCTTC
>TRBJ2-1|.|.|TRBV7-2
CASRPKGFTYNEQFF
TGTGCCAGCAGGCCGAAGGGGTTTACCTACAATGAGCAGTTCTTC
>TRBJ2-3|.|.|TRBV5-1
CASSLDFSSTDTQYF
TGCGCCAGCAGCTTGGATTTTTCTAGCACAGATACGCAGTATTTT
>TRBJ2-1|TRBD2|.|TRBV27
CASRMGGSSGGHEQFF
TGTGCCAGCAGAATGGGGGGGTCTAGCGGGGGCCATGAGCAGTTCTTC
>TRBJ2-1|.|.|TRBV4-2
CASSQEPDAGRQFF
TGTGCCAGCAGCCAAGAACCGGACGCGGGAAGGCAGTTCTTC
>TRBJ1-3|TRBD1|.|TRBV7-2
CASSAHRGFVGNTIYF
TGTGCCAGCAGCGCCCACAGGGGGTTCGTTGGAAACACCATATATTTT
>TRBJ1-2|TRBD1|.|TRBV18
CASSLWDRGGTGYTF
TGTGCCAGCTCACTGTGGGACAGGGGCGGTACTGGCTACACCTTC
>TRBJ2-7|TRBD1|.|TRBV7-9
CASSRTPGDRGRNEQYF
TGTGCCAGCAGCCGAACCCCCGGAGACAGGGGGAGAAACGAGCAGTACTTC
>TRBJ2-6|.|.|TRBV4-2
CASSQDPPGTPRANVLTF
TGTGCCAGCAGCCAAGATCCCCCAGGAACTCCTAGGGCCAACGTCCTGACTTTC
>TRBJ2-5|TRBD2|.|TRBV5-1
CASSSKTLAGGEETQYF
TGCGCCAGCAGCTCCAAAACACTAGCGGGAGGGGAAGAGACCCAGTACTTC
>TRBJ1-2|.|.|TRBV5-1
CASSFFGEGGYTF
TGCGCCAGCAGCTTTTTCGGGGAAGGAGGCTACACCTTC
>TRBJ1-6|TRBD1|once|TRBV19
CASRLQGAGSPLHF
TGTGCCAGTAGACTACAGGGGGCAGGTTCACCCCTCCACTTT
>TRBJ2-5|.|.|TRBV6-1
CASSTRASSQETQYF
TGTGCCAGCAGTACCCGGGCTAGCAGCCAAGAGACCCAGTACTTC
>TRBJ2-7|.|.|TRBV7-9
CASSLSTLYEQYF
TGTGCCAGCAGCTTGAGTACTCTCTACGAGCAGTACTTC
>TRBJ2-3|TRBD2|.|TRBV7-2
CASSLGQTSGGTGTQYF
TGTGCCAGCAGCTTAGGACAGACTAGCGGGGGGACGGGTACGCAGTATTTT
>TRBJ2-7|.|.|TRBV4-3
CASSQDSGDSYEQYF
TGCGCCAGCAGCCAAGATTCCGGGGACTCCTACGAGCAGTACTTC
>TRBJ2-5|TRBD1|.|TRBV19
CASSTTGTDRETQYF
TGTGCCAGTAGTACCACCGGGACAGATAGGGAGACCCAGTACTTC